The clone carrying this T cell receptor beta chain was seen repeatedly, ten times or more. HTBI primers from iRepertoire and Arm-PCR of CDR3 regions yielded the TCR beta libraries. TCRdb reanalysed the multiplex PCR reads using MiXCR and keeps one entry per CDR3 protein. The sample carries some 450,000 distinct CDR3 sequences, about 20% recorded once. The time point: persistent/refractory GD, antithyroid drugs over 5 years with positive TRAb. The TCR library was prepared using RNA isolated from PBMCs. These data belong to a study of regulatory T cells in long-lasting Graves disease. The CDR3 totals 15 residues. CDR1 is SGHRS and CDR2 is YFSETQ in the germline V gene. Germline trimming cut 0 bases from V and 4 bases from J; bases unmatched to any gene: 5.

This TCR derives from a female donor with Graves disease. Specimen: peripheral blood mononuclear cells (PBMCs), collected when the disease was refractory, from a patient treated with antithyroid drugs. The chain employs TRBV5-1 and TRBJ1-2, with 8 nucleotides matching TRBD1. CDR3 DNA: TGCGCCAGCAGCTTGGACTGGACAGGGTTCTATGGCTACACCTTC. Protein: CASSLDWTGFYGYTF.